The 16 T cell receptor beta chains below come from one sample, sequenced in a study of T cells after yellow fever vaccination. Each CDR3 protein gets one entry after TCRdb re-called the 5' RACE reads with MiXCR. This sample yields under 200,000 distinct CDR3 sequences, of which around 10% are seen a single time; around 34% belongs to the top ten. This sample comprised CD8+ T cells sorted from PBMCs, obtained 15 days after the yellow fever booster vaccination. Every receptor here comes from a man younger than 35 who received the YFV17D yellow fever vaccine.

The rearrangement uses TRBV6-1 and TRBJ1-1; possible D gene TRBD1, 5 bases. Germline V lookup: CDR1 MNHNS, CDR2 SASEGT. Trimming left V 4 bases short and J 4 bases short, with 16 bases between. This CDR3 has 15 residues. CDR3 sequence reads: CASSGSVGESTEAFF. The CDR3 bases are TGTGCCAGCAGTGGATCGGTAGGGGAAAGCACTGAAGCTTTCTTT.

This chain uses TRBV7-8 with TRBJ2-7; D may match TRBD1 or TRBD2 (5 bases each). Trimming pared 4 bases from V and 7 bases from J, leaving 17 bases between. The CDR3 has 14 amino acids. Germline-derived CDR1 and CDR2 are SGHVS and FQNEAQ. CDR3: CASSSPQGVPEQYF. The CDR3 region has the DNA TGTGCCAGCAGCTCCCCTCAGGGAGTCCCGGAGCAGTACTTC.

The chain combines TRBV12-3 or TRBV12-4 with TRBJ2-7; D unresolved. This CDR3 contains 12 residues. The V end lost 6 bases, the J end lost 5 bases, and 11 bases lay between the germline ends. CDR3 in amino acids: CASSLVLNEQYF. The CDR3 DNA reads as TGTGCCAGCAGCCTCGTCTTGAACGAGCAGTACTTC.

This clonotype has only a few counts. V is TRBV6-5 and J is TRBJ2-7, with TRBD2 matching over 7 bases. CDR1 is MNHEY and CDR2 is SVGAGI in the germline V gene. V trimming: 7 bases; J trimming: 0 bases; junction bases outside the gene matches: 9. The CDR3 covers 15 residues. CDR3 sequence reads: CASNMGGVSSYEQYF. CDR3 DNA sequence: TGTGCCAGCAATATGGGGGGGGTAAGCTCCTACGAGCAGTACTTC.

The sample holds a few counts of this clonotype. The J gene is TRBJ1-5, the V gene TRBV6-2 or TRBV6-3; 8 bases fit TRBD1. V was pared by 5 bases and J by 1 base, with 4 bases of the junction left unmatched. Germline V lookup: CDR1 MNHEY, CDR2 SVGEGT. The CDR3 totals 15 residues. CDR3 sequence (DNA): TGTGCCAGCAGTGGCCAGGGGGCGAGCAATCAGCCCCAGCATTTT. Protein product: CASSGQGASNQPQHF.

Ten or more counts support this clonotype. The V and J genes are TRBV29-1 and TRBJ2-1, with 9 positions matching TRBD1. The CDR3 has 14 amino acids. Germline V gene sequence: CDR1 SQVTM, CDR2 ANQGSEA. V lost 7 bases and J lost 5; bases outside the gene matches: 9. In DNA, the CDR3 is TGCAGCGCACGAGGAGGGACAGGGAACAATGAGCAGTTCTTC. As protein: CSARGGTGNNEQFF.

This clonotype came up a few times. The rearrangement joins TRBV6-5 to TRBJ1-1; maybe TRBD1 (5 bases). Per the germline V gene, CDR1 is MNHEY and CDR2 is SVGAGI. Trimming shortened V by 0 bases and J by 2 bases, and 28 bases separated the two germline ends. The CDR3 sequence is 21 residues long. CDR3 coding DNA: TGTGCCAGCAGTTACTCGGGGTGGAGGGGCGAAAGGAACGAAATCAACACTGAAGCTTTCTTT. Amino acid sequence: CASSYSGWRGERNEINTEAFF.

This chain connects TRBV29-1 to TRBJ2-1; TRBD1 might be the D (6 bases). V was shortened by 4 bases and J by 7 bases, with 8 bases between the two germline ends. The CDR3 is 11 amino acids. CDR1 and CDR2 from the germline V gene are SQVTM and ANQGSEA. The CDR3 region is CSVVQGNEQFF. The CDR3 coding sequence is TGCAGCGTTGTACAGGGAAATGAGCAGTTCTTC.

This clonotype was seen only a few times. CDR3 nucleotides: TGTGCCAGCAGTCCCTCTCCGATCTCCTACGAGCAGTACTTC. This sequence encodes CASSPSPISYEQYF. V usage is TRBV3-1 and J usage is TRBJ2-7; D is ambiguous. V lost 6 bases and J 0 bases, leaving 12 bases between the germline ends. This CDR3 comprises 14 residues. Germline loops: CDR1 LGHDT, CDR2 YNNKEL (reference sequence).

The chain couples TRBV5-6 to TRBJ2-1; the D call may be TRBD1 or TRBD2 (6 bases each). The CDR3 length is 13 residues. The V end lost 5 bases, the J end lost 9 bases, and 15 bases lay between the germline ends. Germline V CDR1 and CDR2: SGHDT, YYEEEE. This chain's CDR3 is CASREEGVGEQFF. As DNA, the CDR3 is TGTGCCAGCAGGGAGGAGGGGGTAGGTGAGCAGTTCTTC.

This clonotype occurred many times. This sequence joins TRBV9 and TRBJ2-6, with TRBD1 as a possible D gene (6 bases). CDR3 length: 13 residues. V was cut by 3 bases and J by 12 bases, with 13 bases left in between. In germline, CDR1 is SGDLS, CDR2 YYNGEE. In DNA, the CDR3 is TGTGCCAGCAGCGACACGGACAGTGCCGTCCTGACTTTC. This sequence encodes CASSDTDSAVLTF.

This chain links TRBV6-6 with TRBJ2-1; TRBD2 agrees at 8 bases. The CDR3 extends over 20 amino acids. The germline gives CDR1 MNHNY, CDR2 SVGAGI (reference sequence). J lost 6 bases, V lost 0 bases, and 19 bases had no gene match. CDR3 amino acids: CASSYSPGGQRGTFSNEQFF. Here the CDR3 DNA reads TGTGCCAGCAGTTACTCCCCAGGTGGCCAGCGGGGGACTTTTAGCAATGAGCAGTTCTTC.

V and J are TRBV4-1 and TRBJ2-3; no reliable D call. Trimming left V 1 base short and J 2 bases short, with 10 bases between. The CDR3 contains 15 residues. Germline values: CDR1 MGHRA, CDR2 YSYEKL. For the CDR3, the DNA is TGCGCCAGCAGCCAAGGGAACAGAGACACAGATACGCAGTATTTT. Protein: CASSQGNRDTDTQYF.

This clonotype has only a few counts. J is TRBJ2-7 and V is TRBV7-8; TRBD1 agrees at 7 bases. V lost 5 bases, J lost 5 bases, and 3 bases stayed unmatched. The CDR3 is 12 amino acids. Germline CDR1 is SGHVS and CDR2 is FQNEAQ. The CDR3 spells CASSLTGNEQYV. CDR3 sequence (DNA): TGTGCCAGCAGCCTGACAGGGAACGAGCAGTACGTC.

The sample holds a few counts of this clonotype. The J gene is TRBJ2-5, the V gene TRBV2; TRBD2 aligns across 13 bases. CDR1 is SNHLY and CDR2 is FYNNEI in the germline V gene. The CDR3 is made up of 15 amino acids. Trimming took 6 bases from V and 2 from J; bases not matched to a gene: 3. This CDR3 is CASRRTSGGQETQYF. CDR3 nucleotide sequence: TGTGCCAGCAGACGGACTAGCGGGGGACAAGAGACCCAGTACTTC.

This clonotype was detected a few times. CDR3 protein: CASKGGLSYEQYV. The CDR3 DNA reads as TGTGCCAGCAAGGGAGGGCTCTCCTACGAGCAGTACGTC. The chain recombines TRBV6-6 with TRBJ2-7; 7 bases are a match to TRBD2. CDR1 and CDR2 from the germline V gene are MNHNY and SVGAGI (reference sequence). The CDR3 spans 13 residues. The V gene end was trimmed by 7 bases and the J gene end by 0 bases; junction bases not matched to a gene: 3.